These 15 T cell receptor beta chains were all obtained from the same sample, sequenced in a study of beta chain features in type 1 diabetes. Overall study results and limits: Within each of all four CD4+ subsets, Type 1 diabetes patients had TCRB CDR3s that were moderately but significantly shorter.

Antigens of these TCRs are unknown. Of the isolated RNA, all was reverse transcribed, and so the sequenced material was expressed TCRB transcripts. The protocol was immunoSEQ multiplex PCR, while the TCRdb copy is restricted to in-frame clones and leaves out a portion. Seen here are roughly 350,000 clones, roughly a tenth observed once, and the top ten hold about 0.64%. The specimen sequenced was central memory CD4+ T cells from blood. These receptors originate from a man younger than 40 with type 1 diabetes.

This clone appeared many times. The chain couples TRBV5-1 to TRBJ2-4; D is undetermined. CDR1 SGHRS and CDR2 YFSETQ come from the germline V gene. V was trimmed by 0 bases and J by 5 bases, leaving 3 bases between them. The CDR3 sequence is 12 residues long. This chain's CDR3 is CASSLDQNIQYF. The CDR3 DNA sequence: TGCGCCAGCAGCTTGGACCAAAACATTCAGTACTTC.

The chain recombines TRBV19 with TRBJ1-5; 7 nucleotides line up with TRBD1. Looked up from germline, CDR1 is LNHDA and CDR2 is SQIVND (reference sequence). Unmatched junction bases numbered 7, after V lost 4 bases and J lost 1 base. There are 16 residues in the CDR3. In DNA, the CDR3 is TGTGCCAGTAGTACCCGACAGGGAGTGAGCAATCAGCCCCAGCATTTT. Translating gives CASSTRQGVSNQPQHF.

The chain couples TRBV19 to TRBJ2-1, with TRBD2 as a possible D gene (5 bases). CDR3 length: 16 residues. Germline V CDR1 and CDR2: LNHDA, SQIVND (reference sequence). The ends were cut back, 0 bases at V and 4 bases at J, with 13 bases in the middle. The CDR3: CASSIDWSGRYNEQFF. The CDR3 DNA is TGTGCCAGTAGTATAGATTGGAGCGGTCGTTACAATGAGCAGTTCTTC.

This sequence joins TRBV6-1 and TRBJ2-6; possible D gene TRBD2, 5 bases. This CDR3 region has 15 residues. Germline CDR1 is MNHNS and CDR2 is SASEGT. V was cut by 5 bases and J by 0 bases, with 8 bases left in between. CDR3 nucleotides: TGTGCCAGCAGTAAGACTAACTCTGGGGCCAACGTCCTGACTTTC. Translation: CASSKTNSGANVLTF.

This chain connects TRBV18 to TRBJ1-1, with D hard to call. From germline, CDR1 is KGHSH and CDR2 LQKENI. Trimming removed 3 bases from V and 2 bases from J, with 13 bases in between. The CDR3 sequence is 15 residues long. The CDR3, as DNA: TGTGCCAGCTCACCTCCCAACAGACCCAACACTGAAGCTTTCTTT. Translating it yields CASSPPNRPNTEAFF.

This clone was observed many times. The chain joins TRBV5-1 to TRBJ2-2, with TRBD2 identical over 13 bases. V lost 2 bases, J lost 5 bases, and 9 bases stayed unmatched. Germline-derived CDR1 and CDR2 are SGHRS and YFSETQ. CDR3 length: 18 residues. CDR3 in amino acids: CASSFHQTSGRLTGELFF. The CDR3 coding sequence is TGCGCCAGCAGCTTCCACCAGACTAGCGGGAGGTTAACCGGGGAGCTGTTTTTT.

This clone was counted ten times or more. The rearrangement links TRBV4-3 to TRBJ2-3, with TRBD1 matching over 8 bases. The trim removed 6 bases at V and 8 bases at J, leaving 4 bases unmatched. Looked up from germline, CDR1 is LGHNA and CDR2 is YSLEER. This CDR3 spans 12 amino acids. Written as DNA, the CDR3 is TGCGCCAGCAGGCAGGGGGCCGGTACGCAGTATTTT. It is translated as CASRQGAGTQYF.

This clone was counted ten times or more. The rearrangement uses TRBV10-3 and TRBJ1-1; TRBD1 agrees at 9 bases. CDR1 is ENHRY, CDR2 SYGVKD, per germline. V lost 2 bases, J lost 10 bases, and 8 bases stayed unmatched. There are 14 residues in the CDR3. The CDR3 here is CAISEMGQGIAAFF. Here the CDR3 DNA reads TGTGCCATCAGTGAGATGGGACAGGGAATTGCAGCTTTCTTT.

This clone was seen only a few times. Here the CDR3 reads CASSSRGEQFF. CDR3 sequence (DNA): TGTGCCAGCAGCTCCCGAGGGGAGCAGTTCTTC. This chain uses TRBV11-3 with TRBJ2-1; D perhaps matches TRBD2 (5 bases). Germline CDR1 is SGHNT and CDR2 is YENEEA. V was clipped by 4 bases and J by 10 bases, with 8 bases between them. This CDR3 has 11 residues.

This clone was observed a few times. The J gene is TRBJ1-4, the V gene TRBV6-4, with 7 bases fitting TRBD1. The CDR3 is 15 residues long. The V gene end was trimmed by 6 bases and the J gene end by 8 bases; junction bases not matched to a gene: 12. CDR1 and CDR2 (germline): MRHNA, SNTAGT. CDR3 in amino acids: CASRVTGTVFEKLFF. As DNA, the CDR3 is TGTGCCAGCAGAGTGACCGGGACAGTCTTCGAAAAACTGTTTTTT.

This clone was seen a handful of times. The gene calls are TRBV27 and TRBJ2-7; 8 nucleotides line up with TRBD1. This CDR3 has 15 amino acids. From germline, CDR1 is MNHEY and CDR2 SMNVEV (reference sequence). After removal of 6 bases from V and 5 bases from J, the junction contained 12 bases not matched to a gene. Here the CDR3 reads CASRKAGGALNEQYF. The CDR3 DNA follows: TGTGCCAGCAGGAAGGCAGGGGGCGCGTTGAACGAGCAGTACTTC.

In this sample, this clone turned up a few times. The chain combines TRBV2 with TRBJ2-7, with 8 positions matching TRBD2. J lost 3 bases, V lost 8 bases, and 6 bases had no gene match. Looked up from germline, CDR1 is SNHLY and CDR2 is FYNNEI. This CDR3 has 13 amino acids. The CDR3 region has the DNA TGTGCCAGCTGTAGCGGGATGGACTACGAGCAGTACTTC. It yields the protein CASCSGMDYEQYF.

The chain is built from TRBV15 and TRBJ2-3; D not resolved. Deletions cut 1 base from V and 4 bases from J, with 12 bases between. The CDR3 loop spans 15 amino acids. Looked up from germline, CDR1 is LNHNV and CDR2 is YYDKDF (reference sequence). Written as DNA, the CDR3 is TGTGCCACCAGCAGAGCATGGGCTGGAGCAGATACGCAGTATTTT. It codes for CATSRAWAGADTQYF.

CDR3 DNA: TGTGCCAGCATTCGGACAGCGAACACCGGGGAGCTGTTTTTT. The encoded protein is CASIRTANTGELFF. The chain recombines TRBV6-1 with TRBJ2-2; a possible D gene is TRBD1 (6 bases). The V end lost 7 bases, the J end lost 0 bases, and 9 bases lay between the germline ends. CDR3 size: 14 residues. The germline gives CDR1 MNHNS, CDR2 SASEGT.

For the CDR3, the DNA is TGCGCCAGCAGCCAAGATGGGGTGGGAAACATTCAGTACTTC. Translation gives CASSQDGVGNIQYF. The chain couples TRBV4-3 to TRBJ2-4; D is unclear. There are 14 residues in the CDR3. The ends were cut back, 0 bases at V and 6 bases at J, with 9 bases in the middle. Germline assignment: CDR1 LGHNA and CDR2 YSLEER.